The present TCR beta chain was sequenced within a study of CD8+CD57+ T cells in acquired aplastic anemia. Study overall: DNA recovered from sorted CD4+ and CD8+ cells had a mean of around 3.2 ug.

Selection for sequencing was limited to patients who had shown CD8+CD57+ cell expansion by flow cytometry. None of the patients had been given any therapy when their blood was sampled. The CDR3 totals 17 residues. The germline V gene has CDR1 SQVTM and CDR2 ANQGSEA. The trim removed 4 bases at V and 2 bases at J, leaving 12 bases unmatched. Template material for TCR beta VDJ and CDR3 profiling consisted of genomic DNA. A single record per CDR3 protein comes from TCRdb applying MiXCR to the reads. The sample contains 200,000 to 250,000 distinct CDR3 sequences, about 60% of which appear only once. This clonotype was recorded many times. Its target is not known. The study's findings and limits: Patients and controls had in common approximately 29 CD8+ CDR3 sequences. Between the patient and control groups, CD8+ Simpson's diversity did not differ significantly.

The chain employs TRBV29-1 and TRBJ2-3; 10 bases agree with TRBD2. The sample comprised sorted CD4+, CD8+, or CD8+CD57+ T cells (not recorded which) from PBMCs. The receptor comes from a human donor with aplastic anemia. The DNA of the CDR3 is TGCAGCGTTGTTCCGGGAGCGGGGGGGAGTTCCACAGATACGCAGTATTTT. Its translation is CSVVPGAGGSSTDTQYF.